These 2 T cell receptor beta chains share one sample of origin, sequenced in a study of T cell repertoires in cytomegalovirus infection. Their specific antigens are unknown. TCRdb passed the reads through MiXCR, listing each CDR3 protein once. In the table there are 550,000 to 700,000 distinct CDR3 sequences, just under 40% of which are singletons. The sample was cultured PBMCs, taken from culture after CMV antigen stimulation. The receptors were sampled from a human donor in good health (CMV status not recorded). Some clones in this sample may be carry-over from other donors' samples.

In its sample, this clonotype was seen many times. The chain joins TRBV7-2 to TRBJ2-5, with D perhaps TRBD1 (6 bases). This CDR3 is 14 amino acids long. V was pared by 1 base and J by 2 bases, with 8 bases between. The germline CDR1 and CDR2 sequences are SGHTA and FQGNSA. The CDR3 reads CASSLVRGQETQYF. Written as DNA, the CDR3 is TGTGCCAGCAGCTTAGTTAGGGGGCAAGAGACCCAGTACTTC.

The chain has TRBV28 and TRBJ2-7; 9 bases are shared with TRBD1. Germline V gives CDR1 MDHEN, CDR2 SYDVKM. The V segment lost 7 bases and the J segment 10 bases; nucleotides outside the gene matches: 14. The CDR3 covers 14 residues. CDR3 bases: TGTGCCAGCACCCTCGGGACAGGGACGCCCGGACAGTACTTC. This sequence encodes CASTLGTGTPGQYF.